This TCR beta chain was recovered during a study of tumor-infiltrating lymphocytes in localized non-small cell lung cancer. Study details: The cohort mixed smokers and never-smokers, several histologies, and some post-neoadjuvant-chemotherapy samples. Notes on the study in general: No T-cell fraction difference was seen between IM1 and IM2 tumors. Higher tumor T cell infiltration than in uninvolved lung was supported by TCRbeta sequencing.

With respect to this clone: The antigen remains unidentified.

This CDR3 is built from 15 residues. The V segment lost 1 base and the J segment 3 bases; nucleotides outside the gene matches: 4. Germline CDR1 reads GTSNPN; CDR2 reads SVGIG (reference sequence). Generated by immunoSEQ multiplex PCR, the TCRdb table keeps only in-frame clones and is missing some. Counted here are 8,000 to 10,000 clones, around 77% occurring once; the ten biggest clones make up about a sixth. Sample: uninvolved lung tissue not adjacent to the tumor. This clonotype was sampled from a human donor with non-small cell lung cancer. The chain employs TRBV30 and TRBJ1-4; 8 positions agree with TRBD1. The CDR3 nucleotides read TGTGCCTGGAGTGCCGGACAGGGTCCTAATGAAAAACTGTTTTTT. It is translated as CAWSAGQGPNEKLFF.